This is a list of T cell receptor beta chains from one sample in a study of T cell changes during pregnancy in multiple sclerosis. The protocol was immunoSEQ multiplex PCR, while the TCRdb copy is restricted to in-frame clones and leaves out a portion. The table lists 50,000 to 75,000 clones, around nine tenths of them singletons. Material: peripheral blood, obtained in the third trimester of pregnancy. These TCRs come from a female donor in good health, enrolled as a control in a pregnancy study. Both conserved end residues are part of each CDR3. The D gene is left open where the match is weak. Clone size appears in some rows only: once, few, many, or a class for an expanded clone.

v_gene	d_gene	abundance	j_gene	CDR3nt	CDR3aa
TRBV28	TRBD2	-	TRBJ2-3	TGTGCCAGCAGCCGACTAGCGGGAGTAGCAGATACGCAGTATTTT	CASSRLAGVADTQYF
TRBV15	-	-	TRBJ1-4	TGTGCCACCAGCAGAGGTCGGGGGGGCGGAGGTGAAAAACTGTTTTTT	CATSRGRGGGGEKLFF
TRBV7-2	-	-	TRBJ2-7	TGTGCCAGCAGCTTCGAACGGGGTTTCTACGAGCAGTACTTC	CASSFERGFYEQYF
TRBV30	-	-	TRBJ2-1	TGTGCCTGGAGTTTCCGACACCATGAGCAGTTCTTC	CAWSFRHHEQFF
TRBV5-1	-	-	TRBJ2-5	TGCGCCAGCAGCCTTGGGGGGGGCGAGACCCAGTACTTC	CASSLGGGETQYF
TRBV19	TRBD1	-	TRBJ2-2	TGTGCCAGTAGAAACCGGGACAGGGGAAACACCGGGGAGCTGTTTTTT	CASRNRDRGNTGELFF
TRBV27	-	-	TRBJ2-3	TGTGCCAGCAGTTCTATATCGGGCACAGATACGCAGTATTTT	CASSSISGTDTQYF
TRBV28	-	-	TRBJ2-1	TGTGCCAGCAGTTTTATCTACAATGAGCAGTTCTTC	CASSFIYNEQFF
TRBV6-5	TRBD1	-	TRBJ2-1	TGTGCCAGCAGTCTAACAGGGGATGAGCAGTTCTTC	CASSLTGDEQFF
TRBV10-2	TRBD1	-	TRBJ2-2	TGCGCCAGCAGACCGGGACAGGGAGGCGGGGAGCTGTTTTTT	CASRPGQGGGELFF
TRBV7-2	-	-	TRBJ2-1	TGTGCCAGCAGCCCCCCTTCGAGCAATGAGCAGTTCTTC	CASSPPSSNEQFF
TRBV9	TRBD2	-	TRBJ2-7	TGTGCCAGCAGCCCGCGACTAGCGGGGGCCTACGAGCAGTACTTC	CASSPRLAGAYEQYF
TRBV29-1	-	-	TRBJ1-2	TGCAGCGTTGACCCAGGGGAGAACTATGGCTACACCTTC	CSVDPGENYGYTF
TRBV19	TRBD1	-	TRBJ1-4	TGTGCCAGTAGTACGGGGACAGCACTGTTTTTT	CASSTGTALFF
TRBV7-9	-	-	TRBJ2-2	TGTGCCAGCAGCGCTAAGGGGCCACCCGGGGAGCTGTTTTTT	CASSAKGPPGELFF
TRBV7-9	-	-	TRBJ2-1	TGTGCCAGCAGCTCTTTTATAGGGGATTACAATGAGCAGTTCTTC	CASSSFIGDYNEQFF
TRBV10-3	TRBD2	-	TRBJ2-7	TGTGCCATCAGTGAGAATAAGGCGGGGGGGCCACACGAGCAGTACTTC	CAISENKAGGPHEQYF
TRBV6-6	-	-	TRBJ1-2	TGTGCCAGCAGCGCCACAGGAAACTATGGCTACACCTTC	CASSATGNYGYTF
TRBV6-5	-	-	TRBJ2-1	TGTGCCAGCAGTTTATCTTGGGGCCGGGATGAGCAGTTCTTC	CASSLSWGRDEQFF
TRBV5-1	TRBD1	once	TRBJ1-1	TGCGCCAGCAACAGGGGCGGCCAGGGGGACACTGAAGCTTTCTTT	CASNRGGQGDTEAFF
TRBV4-3	TRBD1	once	TRBJ2-7	TGCGCCAGCAGCTTTTTGGGACAGGGCTCGTCCTACGAGCAGTACTTC	CASSFLGQGSSYEQYF
TRBV27	TRBD2	-	TRBJ2-1	TGTGCCAGCAGTTCACTAGCGGACGCCTACAATGAGCAGTTCTTC	CASSSLADAYNEQFF
TRBV6-5	TRBD2	-	TRBJ2-7	TGTGCCAGCAGTTCTTTAGAGCGGGGGGTTAAAGAGCAGTACTTC	CASSSLERGVKEQYF
TRBV5-8	TRBD1	once	TRBJ2-7	TGTGCCAGCAGCTTGACAGGGGGTTCGCGCGAGCAGTACTTC	CASSLTGGSREQYF
TRBV29-1	TRBD2	-	TRBJ2-7	TGCAGCGTTTGGCTAGCGGGCTACGAGCAGTACTTC	CSVWLAGYEQYF
TRBV7-3	TRBD2	-	TRBJ2-3	TGTGCCAGCAGGTCCGGGGGGGCCTCAGATACGCAGTATTTT	CASRSGGASDTQYF
TRBV7-6	-	-	TRBJ2-2	TGTGCCAGCAGCTTAGGCGGGTGGAACACCGGGGAGCTGTTTTTT	CASSLGGWNTGELFF
TRBV21-1	-	-	TRBJ1-6	TGTGCCAGCAGCAAGCCCGACCCCGAGGGGGTGACGCGGGCACGGGCACCCCTCCACTTT	CASSKPDPEGVTRARAPLHF
TRBV6-1	-	-	TRBJ2-3	TGTGCCGGGTCCGGACTGCCGGCAGATACGCAGTATTTT	CAGSGLPADTQYF
TRBV28	-	-	TRBJ2-5	TGTGCCAGCAGTTTAGGTTCTAACAGGGAGACCCAGTACTTC	CASSLGSNRETQYF
TRBV28	TRBD2	-	TRBJ2-1	TGTGCCAGCAGGCTCCCCGGGACTAGAGGAAGCAATGAGCAGTTCTTC	CASRLPGTRGSNEQFF
TRBV5-6	TRBD2	-	TRBJ2-3	TGTGCCAGCAGCTTAAAAGCGGGGGGCACAGATACGCAGTATTTT	CASSLKAGGTDTQYF
TRBV7-2	-	-	TRBJ2-3	TGTGCCAGCAGTCGGGCGGGCGGAAGCACAGATACGCAGTATTTT	CASSRAGGSTDTQYF
TRBV7-2	TRBD2	-	TRBJ2-5	TGTGCCAGCAGCCACGGGACTAGCGGGAGTGGAGAGACCCAGTACTTC	CASSHGTSGSGETQYF
TRBV7-9	TRBD1	-	TRBJ2-6	TGTGCCAGCAGCACAGGGAACAGGGGCCCCTCTGGGGCCAACGTCCTGACTTTC	CASSTGNRGPSGANVLTF
TRBV19	-	-	TRBJ2-5	TGTGCCAGTAGTAGAACCCTAAACCGAGGGACCCAGTACTTC	CASSRTLNRGTQYF
TRBV6-5	TRBD2	-	TRBJ2-5	TGTGCCAGCAGCCGACTAGCGAGAGGGCAAGAGACCCAGTACTTC	CASSRLARGQETQYF
TRBV14	TRBD1	-	TRBJ1-6	TGTGCCAGCAGCCAAGATCGTACCAGGACAGGGTACAATAATTCACCCCTCCACTTT	CASSQDRTRTGYNNSPLHF
TRBV6-1	TRBD2	-	TRBJ2-7	TGTGCCAGCAGTGAAAATCGGCGGAGTAGCGGGATCGGGTACGAGCAGTACTTC	CASSENRRSSGIGYEQYF
TRBV6-6	-	-	TRBJ2-2	TGTGCCAGCAGTCCCGTGGGGGGGCGAACCGGGGAGCTGTTTTTT	CASSPVGGRTGELFF
TRBV5-1	-	-	TRBJ2-1	TGCGCCAGCAGCCCGCGGATCACCCCCAGGGTTGCTAATGCGCAGTTCTTC	CASSPRITPRVANAQFF
TRBV7-3	TRBD2	-	TRBJ2-3	TGTGCCAGCAGCCCCGTAGGGGGCGGGGGGGCCAACACGCAGTATTTT	CASSPVGGGGANTQYF
TRBV2	TRBD1	-	TRBJ1-5	TGTGCCAGCAGTGGACGGACAGGGGATCAGCCCCAGCATTTT	CASSGRTGDQPQHF
TRBV11-3	-	-	TRBJ1-1	TGTGCCAGCAGCTTAGGGGCACGCACTGAAGCTTTCTTT	CASSLGARTEAFF
TRBV18	TRBD1	-	TRBJ2-7	TGTGCCAGCTCAAGGGGACAGGGCGTAAACTACGAGCAGTACTTC	CASSRGQGVNYEQYF